This TCR beta chain was found in a study of blood T cell repertoires in COVID-19. Study-level information: Acute and convalescent COVID-19 samples came from the United States, Italy and Spain. The cDNA or gDNA used as material had been derived from T cells, B-cell-depleted T cells, or PBMCs.

Original data processing: From reference gene primer amplification, estimates of nucleated cell counts were derived. Here immunoSEQ multiplex PCR was the method, and the copy in TCRdb shows in-frame clones only, minus some. V, J and clone size are those of that table, while D and trimming were read from the DNA. The sample carries approximately 92,000 clones, 70% to 90% recorded once. In germline, CDR1 is LGHDT, CDR2 YNNKEL (reference sequence). The CDR3 is 23 amino acids. Trimming at V came to 4 bases and at J to 0 bases, leaving 22 bases not matched to a gene. Sequenced input: peripheral blood. The TCR originated in a woman aged 60-75 years in a cohort sampled during active or convalescent COVID-19. V gene TRBV3-1 (or the pseudogene TRBV3-2) combines with J gene TRBJ1-4; 11 bases are shared with TRBD1. The CDR3 DNA sequence: TGTGCCAGCAGCCCCCGCCTAGGACAGGGGGCGCGATCGAGGGGGCCAACTAATGAAAAACTGTTTTTT. It codes for CASSPRLGQGARSRGPTNEKLFF.